This T cell receptor beta chain appears in the sequencing data of a study of blood T cells in healthy people across ages. Findings of the study overall: Both naive CD4+ cell counts and diversity were greater in long-lived donors than in aged donors.

This clonotype was seen at least ten times. Its antigen is currently unknown. The CDR3 has 14 residues. Trimming removed 0 bases from V and 1 base from J, with 6 bases in between. Per germline, CDR1 LGHNA and CDR2 YSLEER. Sample-barcoded 5' priming and a J-beta primer mix drove a second PCR of about 6 to 12 cycles. TCRdb re-called the 5' RACE reads through MiXCR, storing one row per CDR3 protein. The sample contains some 700,000 distinct CDR3 sequences, approximately 43% of which appear only once. The chain combines TRBV4-3 with TRBJ1-2; D gene ambiguous. This receptor was obtained from a woman between 55 and 75 years old in good health. Sequences were obtained from blood. The CDR3 protein is CASSQDSVNYGYTF. The CDR3 coding sequence is TGCGCCAGCAGCCAAGATTCAGTTAACTATGGCTACACCTTC.